This T cell receptor beta chain was recovered during a study of T cells in Graves' hyperthyroidism and ophthalmopathy. The wider study: Peripheral blood specimens were obtained at initial diagnosis, prior to any treatment.

Amplification of TCR beta CDR3 regions used RNA as the template. The HTBI primer set was used in a first-round RT-PCR of the TCR CDR3. TCRdb itself ran the multiplex PCR reads through MiXCR, one entry per CDR3 protein. The sample yields some 500,000 distinct CDR3 sequences, 13% to 15% seen once. Study results and caveats: Model predictions of ophthalmopathy came a median around 6.5 months before onset.

The V and J ends lost 2 bases and 7 bases respectively, with 14 bases between them. Germline V gene data show CDR1 as KGHSH and CDR2 as LQKENI. This CDR3 region has 15 residues. This clonotype has ten or more counts. The antigen remains undetermined. The receptor was isolated from a woman under 30 with Graves' hyperthyroidism. The rearrangement uses TRBV18 and TRBJ1-4; D is unclear. Sequencing input: blood. The CDR3 sequence: CASSPELGAREKLFF. In DNA form, the CDR3 reads TGTGCCAGCTCACCAGAACTAGGAGCTCGTGAAAAACTGTTTTTT.